A selection of T cell receptor beta chains follows, all from one sample in a study of blood T cell repertoires in COVID-19. Here immunoSEQ multiplex PCR was the method, and the copy in TCRdb shows in-frame clones only, minus some. The sample records a few hundred thousand clones, about nine tenths being singletons. The sequencing sample was made of PBMCs or T cells enriched from blood (not recorded which). Receptors were obtained from a woman aged 45-65 years who had recovered from COVID-19. The CDR3 runs from the conserved cysteine through the conserved F or W. The order of the fields is V gene, CDR3 protein.

V gene: TRBV10-1
CDR3 protein: CASSGQVNQPQHF

V gene: TRBV11-2
CDR3 protein: CASSLDRGYNEQFF

V gene: TRBV3-1/TRBV3-2
CDR3 protein: CASSQEGTGGKEKLFF

V gene: TRBV5-5
CDR3 protein: CASSRLLDRVGFGYTF

V gene: TRBV19
CDR3 protein: CASSIRTGEIPEAFF

V gene: TRBV24-1
CDR3 protein: CATSEERNTEAFF

V gene: TRBV10-1
CDR3 protein: CASSEFMRRGSYNEQFF

V gene: TRBV13
CDR3 protein: CASSAGQRYEQYF

V gene: TRBV9
CDR3 protein: CASSVNQLNEQFF

V gene: TRBV30
CDR3 protein: CAWRSRLYGYTF

V gene: TRBV12-3/TRBV12-4
CDR3 protein: CASSSREKLFF

V gene: TRBV18
CDR3 protein: CASSADRATYGYTF

V gene: TRBV5-1
CDR3 protein: CASSLVSGQSSYEQYF

V gene: TRBV7-2
CDR3 protein: CASSLVGYEQYF

V gene: TRBV9
CDR3 protein: CASTEGGGYGYTF

V gene: TRBV19
CDR3 protein: CASSISAGGNSPLHF

V gene: TRBV2
CDR3 protein: CASRRLAGEYNEQFF

V gene: TRBV19
CDR3 protein: CASSVNLGHQYEQYF

V gene: TRBV28
CDR3 protein: CASSLGNQGAAYNEQFF

V gene: TRBV5-1
CDR3 protein: CASSSEGQGYNEQFF

V gene: TRBV19
CDR3 protein: CASIPRGSNQPQHF

V gene: TRBV5-4
CDR3 protein: CASSLSLGVGNEQFF

V gene: TRBV5-4
CDR3 protein: CASSLASRGNGYTF

V gene: TRBV7-9
CDR3 protein: CASSTRDRPVEQFF

V gene: TRBV5-1
CDR3 protein: CASSPDRAYEQYF

V gene: TRBV5-1
CDR3 protein: CASSLSSGRNTGELFF

V gene: TRBV23-1
CDR3 protein: CASSHPRGGGRNTEAFF

V gene: TRBV27
CDR3 protein: CASRRTTGYYEQYF

V gene: TRBV19
CDR3 protein: CASTSGTSTDTQYF

V gene: TRBV27
CDR3 protein: CASSRTSETGELFF

V gene: TRBV5-5
CDR3 protein: CASSRTGGVKGTEAFF

V gene: TRBV4-2
CDR3 protein: CASSDGRQNTEAFF

V gene: TRBV7-3
CDR3 protein: CASSPQSSYNEQFF

V gene: TRBV5-1
CDR3 protein: CASRELQLDEQYF

V gene: TRBV28
CDR3 protein: CASHSTGKNYNEQFF

V gene: TRBV11-2
CDR3 protein: CASSHTGTGTSREQYF

V gene: TRBV7-2
CDR3 protein: CASRQAGISLRGYTF

V gene: TRBV4-3
CDR3 protein: CASSQDSMGAGYPYEQYF

V gene: TRBV28
CDR3 protein: CASSLLGAGSYEQYF

V gene: TRBV28
CDR3 protein: CASSSGGAKGYTF

V gene: TRBV7-7
CDR3 protein: CASSSIAGGITGELFF

V gene: TRBV5-4
CDR3 protein: CASSLVGQGNGYTF

V gene: TRBV28
CDR3 protein: CASSSGDATNEKLFF

V gene: TRBV14
CDR3 protein: CASSQAGTGSYGYTF

V gene: TRBV28
CDR3 protein: CASSTTSGDYGYTF

V gene: TRBV5-1
CDR3 protein: CASSPPNVNTEAFF

V gene: TRBV4-3
CDR3 protein: CASSQATSGKITDTQYF

V gene: TRBV15
CDR3 protein: CATSSWGQGFGNTIYF

V gene: TRBV7-9
CDR3 protein: CASSHLAGGYNEQFF